This T cell receptor beta chain was recovered during a study of Ad26.COV2.S vaccination and SARS-CoV-2 variants. Whole-study results and caveats: Across vaccine and placebo recipients, the breadth of non-spike TCRs was similar.

With respect to this clone: Its target is unknown.

Data came from immunoSEQ multiplex PCR; TCRdb stores just in-frame clones and leaves some out. The sample includes around 240,000 clones, 85% to 90% of them seen just once. Treatment given: roughly 20 received Ad26.COV2.S at low or high dose, single or two shots; roughly five received placebo; per-sample allocation not given. Samples analyzed were those drawn on day 63 after the first vaccine or placebo injection. Wuhan-strain SARS-CoV-2 spike was expressed by the Ad26 vector that made up the vaccine. After removal of 1 base from V and 0 bases from J, the junction contained 11 bases not matched to a gene. This CDR3 comprises 19 residues. Germline V gene sequence: CDR1 LNHDA, CDR2 SQIVND (reference sequence).

The sample was peripheral blood, taken in a trial of Ad26.COV2.S vaccine versus placebo. The origin of this receptor is a person between 18 and 60 years old who received the Ad26.COV2.S COVID-19 vaccine or a placebo. The chain is built from TRBV19 and TRBJ2-3, with TRBD2 matching over 9 bases. Here the CDR3 DNA reads TGTGCCAGTAGTATAGGCTTCGCGGGGGGGATTACTAGCACAGATACGCAGTATTTT. Protein product: CASSIGFAGGITSTDTQYF.